The 27 T cell receptor beta chains below all came from one sample that was sequenced in a study of graft-versus-host responses after intestinal transplantation. Sequencing was performed with immunoSEQ multiplex PCR; in TCRdb, only in-frame clones are kept and a portion is missing. The data show fewer than 95,000 clones, about 95% seen once. Their target antigens are unknown. Specimen: unstimulated CD4+ T cells sorted from spleen or lymph node cells, collected before transplant. The receptors stem from a human donor who was the organ donor for an intestinal transplant.

Details on this clone: The same CDR3 arises from other DNA sequences in this sample as well. The chain uses TRBV18 and TRBJ2-7, with D maybe TRBD1 (6 bases). CDR1 is KGHSH and CDR2 is LQKENI in the germline V gene. The length of the CDR3 is 13 residues. The ends were cut back, 6 bases at V and 3 bases at J, with 12 bases in the middle. The CDR3 sequence: CASSLGQSYEQYF. CDR3 nucleotides: TGTGCCAGCTCCCTTGGACAGAGCTACGAGCAGTACTTC.

The chain uses TRBV30 and TRBJ1-5; possibly TRBD1 for D (5 bases). Germline V gives CDR1 GTSNPN, CDR2 SVGIG (reference sequence). Trimming took off 0 bases at V and 5 bases at J, with 14 bases between the two ends. The CDR3 consists of 15 residues. Here the CDR3 DNA reads TGTGCCTGGAGTGTATTCTTAGGGGATGATCAGCCCCAGCATTTT. Its translation is CAWSVFLGDDQPQHF.

The CDR3 loop is CASSAIGATNEKLFF. CDR3 bases: TGTGCCAGCAGCGCTATAGGGGCCACGAATGAAAAACTGTTTTTT. The chain is built from TRBV11-2 and TRBJ1-4; D is possibly TRBD1 (5 bases). The germline V gene has CDR1 SGHAT and CDR2 FQNNGV. The CDR3 extends over 15 amino acids. Trimming left V 5 bases short and J 5 bases short, with 15 bases between.

This chain links TRBV28 with TRBJ2-7, with D unclear. V was pared by 3 bases and J by 8 bases, with 8 bases between. This CDR3 spans 11 amino acids. Germline V gene data show CDR1 as MDHEN and CDR2 as SYDVKM. This CDR3 reads CASSLSMKQYF. CDR3 nucleotide sequence: TGTGCCAGCAGTTTGTCCATGAAGCAGTACTTC.

The chain recombines TRBV7-3 with TRBJ1-1; D unclear. CDR1 and CDR2 (germline): SGHTA, FQGTGA. V lost 3 bases, J lost 3 bases, and 8 bases lay in between. This CDR3 spans 13 amino acids. CDR3 in amino acids: CASSFSRHTEAFF. As DNA, the CDR3 is TGTGCCAGCAGCTTTTCGAGGCACACTGAAGCTTTCTTT.

J is TRBJ2-7 and V is TRBV5-4; 13 bases are a match to TRBD2. Germline V gene lookup returns CDR1 SGHNT and CDR2 YYREEE (reference sequence). This CDR3 has 17 residues. V shed 0 bases and J 0 bases; nucleotides not matched to a gene: 3. The CDR3 spells CASSLGLAGGTSYEQYF. The CDR3 DNA sequence: TGTGCCAGCAGCTTGGGACTAGCGGGGGGAACCTCCTACGAGCAGTACTTC.

The chain is built from TRBV7-3 and TRBJ1-6, with D possibly matching TRBD1 (6 bases). The germline V gene encodes CDR1 SGHTA and CDR2 FQGTGA. This CDR3 is 16 amino acids long. Trimming cost V 3 bases and J 5 bases, with 14 bases left between them. The CDR3 loop reads CASSFSGGGNNSPLHF. The CDR3 region has the DNA TGTGCCAGCAGCTTCTCGGGGGGCGGAAATAATTCACCCCTCCACTTT.

The gene calls are TRBV6-1 and TRBJ1-1; a possible D gene is TRBD1 (6 bases). V was clipped by 2 bases and J by 2 bases, with 24 bases between them. This CDR3 is 19 amino acids long. Looked up from germline, CDR1 is MNHNS and CDR2 is SASEGT. Written as DNA, the CDR3 is TGTGCCAGCAGTGAATTAGGCGACAGGAGGTTTTCTGCTAACACTGAAGCTTTCTTT. Its protein product is CASSELGDRRFSANTEAFF.

The chain is built from TRBV18 and TRBJ1-5, with 8 bases that match TRBD1. After removal of 0 bases from V and 3 bases from J, the junction contained 7 bases not matched to a gene. Germline V gene lookup returns CDR1 KGHSH and CDR2 LQKENI. There are 17 residues in the CDR3. CDR3 sequence: CASSPPLGQGFNQPQHF. The CDR3 nucleotides read TGTGCCAGCTCACCACCGTTAGGACAGGGTTTCAATCAGCCCCAGCATTTT.

The chain couples TRBV5-1 to TRBJ1-2; 11 bases line up with TRBD1. J was trimmed by 5 bases and V by 4 bases; bases with no gene match: 7. This CDR3 has 15 amino acids. The germline V gene has CDR1 SGHRS and CDR2 YFSETQ. The CDR3 DNA reads as TGCGCCAGCAGCCCGGGACAGGGGGTAGCATATGGCTACACCTTC. Translating it yields CASSPGQGVAYGYTF.

V usage is TRBV9 and J usage is TRBJ2-1; 7 bases align to TRBD2. J was trimmed by 9 bases and V by 3 bases; bases with no gene match: 12. The CDR3 covers 15 residues. Germline V CDR1 and CDR2: SGDLS, YYNGEE. CDR3 in amino acids: CASSARTSYGGEQFF. DNA of the CDR3: TGTGCCAGCAGCGCTCGGACTAGTTACGGCGGTGAGCAGTTCTTC. Looking up the rest from reference TRBV9 and TRBJ2-1 gives the full variable domain: DSGVTQTPKHLITATGQRVTLRCSPRSGDLSVYWYQQSLDQGLQFLIQYYNGEERAKGNILERFSAQQFPDLHSELNLSSLELGDSALYFCASSARTSYGGEQFFGPGTRLTVL.

This chain connects TRBV6-1 to TRBJ1-1; 7 positions match TRBD1. The CDR3 has 14 residues. Germline V gene lookup returns CDR1 MNHNS and CDR2 SASEGT. The trim removed 5 bases at V and 1 base at J, leaving 4 bases unmatched. The CDR3 here is CASSPGTANTEAFF. The CDR3 DNA is TGTGCCAGCAGTCCCGGGACAGCGAACACTGAAGCTTTCTTT.

This clone has a single count. The V call is TRBV30, the J call TRBJ2-3; TRBD1 matches 7 bases. This CDR3 spans 11 amino acids. V gave up 5 bases and J gave up 9 bases; unmatched junction bases: 5. Germline V CDR1 and CDR2: GTSNPN, SVGIG (reference sequence). CDR3 amino acids: CAWGTVLTQYF. CDR3 DNA sequence: TGTGCCTGGGGGACAGTCCTAACGCAGTATTTT. The variable domain in full, completed from reference TRBV30 and TRBJ2-3, reads SQTIHQWPATLVQPVGSPLSLECTVEGTSNPNLYWYRQAAGRGLQLLFYSVGIGQISSEVPQNLSASRPQDRQFILSSKKLLLSDSGFYLCAWGTVLTQYFGPGTRLTVL.

The chain links TRBV6-1 to TRBJ1-1; D may be TRBD1 (5 bases). Germline-derived CDR1 and CDR2 are MNHNS and SASEGT. V lost 6 bases and J 7 bases, leaving 12 bases between the germline ends. The CDR3 is 12 residues long. The DNA of the CDR3 is TGTGCCAGCAGACAGGCGGAAAATGAAGCTTTCTTT. Protein product: CASRQAENEAFF.

The V call is TRBV10-2, the J call TRBJ1-5, with D unresolved. The germline V gene has CDR1 WSHSY and CDR2 SAAADI. This CDR3 is built from 13 residues. V dropped 5 bases and J dropped 2 bases, with 7 bases sitting between them. The CDR3 reads CASSRWGNQPQHF. The CDR3 DNA follows: TGCGCCAGCAGTAGGTGGGGCAATCAGCCCCAGCATTTT.

This chain uses TRBV18 with TRBJ1-1; no reliable D call. Germline-derived CDR1 and CDR2 are KGHSH and LQKENI. The CDR3 runs to 14 residues. Trimming took off 2 bases at V and 2 bases at J, with 9 bases between the two ends. For the CDR3, the DNA is TGTGCCAGCTCACCATACAGCACTAACACTGAAGCTTTCTTT. Translated, it gives CASSPYSTNTEAFF.

Of note for this clone: One end of the junction fails to match germline, which may point to a read error. The chain is built from TRBV28 and TRBJ2-1; no definite D call. The CDR3 sequence is 16 residues long. The germline gives CDR1 MDHEN, CDR2 SYDVKM. The CDR3 is CASGLNLLNSYNEQFF. The CDR3 DNA is TGTGCCAGCGGTTTAAACTTGTTGAATTCCTACAATGAGCAGTTCTTC.

The V call is TRBV18, the J call TRBJ2-1; 7 bases map to TRBD1. The CDR3 extends over 13 amino acids. Germline-derived CDR1 and CDR2 are KGHSH and LQKENI. The V segment lost 3 bases and the J segment 5 bases; nucleotides outside the gene matches: 1. The CDR3 DNA reads TGTGCCAGCTCACCGGGACAGAACAATGAGCAGTTCTTC. This encodes CASSPGQNNEQFF.

The rearrangement joins TRBV11-3 to TRBJ2-2; 15 bases map to TRBD2. The germline gives CDR1 SGHNT, CDR2 YENEEA. With V trimmed by 4 bases and J by 1 base, 4 bases remained unmatched. This CDR3 has 18 residues. CDR3 DNA: TGTGCCAGCAGCTATGGACTAGCGGGGGGGCGGAACACCGGGGAGCTGTTTTTT. It translates to CASSYGLAGGRNTGELFF.

The V gene is TRBV5-1, the J gene TRBJ1-1; D possibly corresponds to TRBD1 (6 bases). V dropped 3 bases and J dropped 4 bases, with 10 bases sitting between them. Germline assignment: CDR1 SGHRS and CDR2 YFSETQ. CDR3 size: 13 residues. The CDR3 sequence: CASSSNRATEAFF. CDR3 sequence (DNA): TGCGCCAGCAGCTCGAACAGGGCCACTGAAGCTTTCTTT.

CDR3 nucleotides: TGTGCCAGCAGCATTCTAGGGACAGGTGGAGCCGCGTACTTC. Translated: CASSILGTGGAAYF. This chain joins TRBV21-1 and TRBJ2-7; TRBD1, as called in the table, went unchecked against the DNA. TRBV21-1 is annotated as a pseudogene. This CDR3 region has 14 residues.

This clone was observed once. The chain links TRBV9 to TRBJ2-5; D unclear. Per the germline V gene, CDR1 is SGDLS and CDR2 is YYNGEE. Trimming took 0 bases from V and 5 from J, leaving 14 bases between them. The CDR3 is 15 residues long. The CDR3: CASSVGPVGRETQYF. CDR3 DNA: TGTGCCAGCAGCGTAGGTCCAGTGGGTCGGGAGACCCAGTACTTC.

The chain joins TRBV7-8 to TRBJ1-6; the match to TRBD1 covers 9 bases. In germline, CDR1 is SGHVS, CDR2 FQNEAQ. Germline trimming cut 5 bases from V and 9 bases from J; bases unmatched to any gene: 11. The length of the CDR3 is 16 residues. CDR3 in amino acids: CASSLTGGASSSPLHF. CDR3 nucleotide sequence: TGTGCCAGCAGCCTTACAGGGGGCGCCAGTAGTTCACCCCTCCACTTT.

The chain employs TRBV18 and TRBJ1-6; D is unclear. The CDR3 covers 15 residues. V shed 4 bases and J shed 4 bases, with 11 bases lying between them. Germline V gene lookup returns CDR1 KGHSH and CDR2 LQKENI. CDR3 sequence: CASSLQAPYNSPLHF. The CDR3 DNA reads TGTGCCAGCTCACTTCAGGCCCCTTATAATTCACCCCTCCACTTT. The full variable domain, completed using reference TRBV18 and TRBJ1-6, is NAGVMQNPRHLVRRRGQEARLRCSPMKGHSHVYWYRQLPEEGLKFMVYLQKENIIDESGMPKERFSAEFPKEGPSILRIQQVVRGDSAAYFCASSLQAPYNSPLHFGNGTRLTVT.

This chain joins TRBV29-1 and TRBJ1-2; no clear D gene. The germline V gene has CDR1 SQVTM and CDR2 ANQGSEA. The CDR3 sequence is 15 residues long. Deletions cut 3 bases from V and 0 bases from J, with 14 bases between. CDR3 bases: TGCAGCGTTGACCTCCGCGCCTTTACTAACTATGGCTACACCTTC. The encoded protein is CSVDLRAFTNYGYTF. The variable domain in full, with the rest retrieved from reference TRBV29-1 and TRBJ1-2, is SAVISQKPSRDICQRGTSLTIQCQVDSQVTMMFWYRQQPGQSLTLIATANQGSEATYESGFVIDKFPISRPNLTFSTLTVSNMSPEDSSIYLCSVDLRAFTNYGYTFGSGTRLTVV.

The chain employs TRBV6-6 and TRBJ1-5; D remains unclear. Germline lookup yields CDR1 MNHNY and CDR2 SVGAGI (reference sequence). V lost 0 bases, J lost 8 bases, and 14 bases lay in between. The CDR3 contains 15 residues. The CDR3 protein is CASSYSGGNEEPQHF. The CDR3 DNA is TGTGCCAGCAGTTACTCAGGAGGGAATGAGGAGCCCCAGCATTTT.

In nucleotides, the CDR3 is TGCGCCAGCAGCTTGGTTGTGACAGGGGGGAGCTCCTATAATTCACCCCTCCACTTT. Residues: CASSLVVTGGSSYNSPLHF. The chain couples TRBV5-1 to TRBJ1-6; 9 bases are a match to TRBD1. The V segment lost 0 bases and the J segment 0 bases; nucleotides outside the gene matches: 7. Looked up from germline, CDR1 is SGHRS and CDR2 is YFSETQ. This CDR3 has 19 residues.